A single T cell receptor beta chain is shown here with its context. CDR3 length equals 16 residues. V lost 3 bases, J lost 0 bases, and 5 bases stayed unmatched. Germline assignment: CDR1 LGHDT and CDR2 YNNKEL (reference sequence). This entry belongs to a study of blood T cell repertoires in COVID-19. Overall study context: COVID-19 samples, acute and convalescent, were from the United States, Italy and Spain. Nucleic acid was either cDNA or gDNA, and it came from T cells, B-cell-depleted T cells, or PBMCs.

In the study's own analysis: From reference gene primer amplification, estimates of nucleated cell counts were derived. The data were produced by immunoSEQ multiplex PCR, yet TCRdb's version contains in-frame clones alone and is incomplete. V, J and clone size reflect that table, while D and trimming were determined from the DNA. Altogether roughly 250,000 clones are present, about 83% being singletons, with the ten largest covering about 4%. The sequence came from a man aged 45 to 65 with acute or convalescent COVID-19. The genes are TRBV3-1 (or the pseudogene TRBV3-2) and TRBJ2-3; 8 bases map to TRBD1. The sequencing sample was made of peripheral blood. The CDR3 nucleotides read TGTGCCAGCAGCCACTGGACAGGGCCCAGCACAGATACGCAGTATTTT. Translating it yields CASSHWTGPSTDTQYF.